The 3 T cell receptor beta chains below come from one sample, sequenced in a study of CD8 T cells in ankylosing spondylitis. TCRdb re-called the 5' RACE reads with MiXCR, one entry per CDR3 protein. The profile shows fewer than 200,000 distinct CDR3 sequences, 15% to 20% of them singletons. Sequenced material: blood, either unsorted or a sorted T cell fraction (not recorded which). Receptors originate from a male donor aged 10-29 years with ankylosing spondylitis or in good health (not recorded which).

This clonotype was counted many times. V is TRBV3-1 and J is TRBJ1-1; D is unresolved. CDR1 is LGHDT and CDR2 is YNNKEL in the germline V gene (reference sequence). This CDR3 contains 13 residues. V was clipped by 1 base and J by 6 bases, with 9 bases between them. The CDR3 sequence: CASSQGVGAEAFF. The CDR3 coding sequence is TGTGCCAGCAGCCAAGGGGTAGGCGCTGAAGCTTTCTTT.

The table lists this clonotype with many counts. The CDR3 DNA follows: TGTGCCTGGGCGACGGGACTCGGGGAGACCCAGTACTTC. This sequence encodes CAWATGLGETQYF. The rearrangement uses TRBV30 and TRBJ2-5; a possible D gene is TRBD2 (6 bases). V lost 5 bases and J lost 5, with 15 bases in between. The CDR3 contains 13 residues. From germline, CDR1 is GTSNPN and CDR2 SVGIG (reference sequence). Filled out from reference TRBV30 and TRBJ2-5, the complete variable domain reads SQTIHQWPATLVQPVGSPLSLECTVEGTSNPNLYWYRQAAGRGLQLLFYSVGIGQISSEVPQNLSASRPQDRQFILSSKKLLLSDSGFYLCAWATGLGETQYFGPGTRLLVL.

This clonotype has at least ten counts. The chain links TRBV5-1 to TRBJ2-5; 9 nucleotides align to TRBD1. The J segment lost 3 bases and the V segment lost 4 bases, leaving 7 bases of the junction unmatched. Germline CDR1 and CDR2: SGHRS and YFSETQ. The CDR3 spans 15 residues. CDR3 bases: TGCGCCAGCAGCCAATCCGGGACAGGGAAAGAGACCCAGTACTTC. Translated: CASSQSGTGKETQYF. Full variable domain (remainder filled in from reference TRBV5-1 and TRBJ2-5): KAGVTQTPRYLIKTRGQQVTLSCSPISGHRSVSWYQQTPGQGLQFLFEYFSETQRNKGNFPGRFSGRQFSNSRSEMNVSTLELGDSALYLCASSQSGTGKETQYFGPGTRLLVL.